This T cell receptor beta chain was sequenced for a study of blood T cell repertoires in COVID-19. Study context: From T cells, B-cell-depleted T cells, or PBMCs came the material, which was cDNA or gDNA.

V shed 4 bases, J shed 8 bases, and the junction held 13 bases outside the gene matches. Per germline, CDR1 SGHNT and CDR2 YYREEE (reference sequence). The CDR3 contains 15 residues. This clone was observed a few times. Libraries were prepared by immunoSEQ multiplex PCR; TCRdb keeps only in-frame clonotypes and omits some of them. The table includes tens of thousands of clones, less than 85% detected once. Sequenced input: peripheral blood. This receptor was taken from a man between 65 and 79 years old with active COVID-19. V is TRBV5-4 and J is TRBJ1-2, with TRBD1 identical over 8 bases. Written as DNA, the CDR3 is TGTGCCAGCAGCCAATCAGGGGGCGCGAGGAAGGGCTACACCTTC. It codes for CASSQSGGARKGYTF. The variable domain in full, with the rest retrieved from reference TRBV5-4 and TRBJ1-2, is ETGVTQSPTHLIKTRGQQVTLRCSSQSGHNTVSWYQQALGQGPQFIFQYYREEENGRGNFPPRFSGLQFPNYSSELNVNALELDDSALYLCASSQSGGARKGYTFGSGTRLTVV.